This passage covers 10 T cell receptor beta chains from one sample sequenced in a study of CD8+ T cells in alopecia areata listed by TCRdb under 2018. Libraries were constructed by the immunoSEQ multiplex PCR assay. To provide template for TCR sequencing, every sample had RNA extracted and reverse transcribed into cDNA. Entries here come from immuneACCESS through TCRdb and include only in-frame sequences with V and J called. Some clones fail to appear in such tables; in the studies checked, an unresolved V gene covers under half of the shortfall, and the cause of the remainder is unknown. Counted in this sample were about 150,000 clones; approximately 65% of them appeared once. Of the sample, approximately 34% is held by the ten largest clones. The sequenced sample was CD8+ T cells sorted from blood. These receptors were collected from a human donor in good health.

A few counts support this clone. The V gene is TRBV29-1, the J gene TRBJ1-1; no clear D. Germline V lookup: CDR1 SQVTM, CDR2 ANQGSEA. V lost 0 bases to trimming and J lost 0 bases, with 8 bases between them. The CDR3 loop spans 14 amino acids. CDR3 DNA: TGCAGCGTTGAAGATGAGGGATTGAACACTGAAGCTTTCTTT. It specifies CSVEDEGLNTEAFF.

The CDR3: CASSLRLEGGQPQHF. Written as DNA, the CDR3 is TGTGCCAGCAGCTTGAGATTGGAGGGTGGGCAGCCCCAGCATTTT. The chain couples TRBV5-6 to TRBJ1-5; D unclear. The CDR3 runs to 15 residues. CDR1 SGHDT and CDR2 YYEEEE come from the germline V gene. Trimming stripped 1 base from V and 7 bases from J, with 15 bases between.

The chain links TRBV6-4 to TRBJ1-1, with no clear D. V lost 0 bases, J lost 0 bases, and 8 bases lay in between. The CDR3 extends over 15 amino acids. Germline V gene sequence: CDR1 MRHNA, CDR2 SNTAGT. The CDR3 nucleotides read TGTGCCAGCAGTGACTCGCCCGGGATGAACACTGAAGCTTTCTTT. Translation gives CASSDSPGMNTEAFF.

The chain links TRBV30 to TRBJ2-2; D is possibly TRBD1 (5 bases). With 4 bases removed from V and 7 bases from J, the gap between germline ends came to 10 bases. Looked up from germline, CDR1 is GTSNPN and CDR2 is SVGIG (reference sequence). This CDR3 contains 12 residues. In DNA form, the CDR3 reads TGTGCCTGGACAGGGTTGAACGGGGAGCTGTTTTTT. Translation gives CAWTGLNGELFF.

In this sample, this clone turned up a few times. V and J are TRBV4-2 and TRBJ1-1; unclear D gene. Germline V gene sequence: CDR1 LGHNA, CDR2 YNFKEQ. Trimming removed 10 bases at V and 0 bases at J, with 18 bases between. This CDR3 region has 15 residues. CDR3 protein: CANHTAWRLNTEAFF. The CDR3 DNA reads TGTGCCAACCACACCGCTTGGCGGCTGAACACTGAAGCTTTCTTT.

This clone was picked up a small number of times. The chain carries TRBV19 and TRBJ2-4, with D perhaps matching TRBD1 or TRBD2 (6 bases each). Germline V CDR1 and CDR2: LNHDA, SQIVND (reference sequence). Trimming took off 5 bases at V and 7 bases at J, with 21 bases between the two ends. The CDR3 is 16 residues long. Here the CDR3 reads CASSSTGGGSFNIQYF. CDR3 in DNA: TGTGCCAGTAGTTCGACTGGAGGGGGGAGTTTTAACATTCAGTACTTC.

The rearrangement uses TRBV30 and TRBJ2-1; the match to TRBD2 covers 8 bases. The CDR3 contains 15 residues. Germline trimming cut 0 bases from V and 7 bases from J; bases unmatched to any gene: 8. CDR1 is GTSNPN, CDR2 SVGIG, per germline (reference sequence). CDR3 coding DNA: TGTGCCTGGAGTGTAGGAGCGGGAGTGCGTAATGAGCAGTTCTTC. Translating gives CAWSVGAGVRNEQFF.

This chain joins TRBV19 and TRBJ2-1, with TRBD1 matching 12 bases. The CDR3 spans 14 residues. From germline, CDR1 is LNHDA and CDR2 SQIVND (reference sequence). The junction had 2 bases not matched to a gene; V was cut back by 8 bases and J by 3 bases. The CDR3 sequence: CASGTGGYYNEQFF. The CDR3 DNA is TGTGCCAGTGGGACAGGGGGCTACTACAATGAGCAGTTCTTC. The full variable domain, with the rest looked up from reference TRBV19 and TRBJ2-1, is DGGITQSPKYLFRKEGQNVTLSCEQNLNHDAMYWYRQDPGQGLRLIYYSQIVNDFQKGDIAEGYSVSREKKESFPLTVTSAQKNPTAFYLCASGTGGYYNEQFFGPGTRLTVL.

This clone was recorded once. The chain combines TRBV5-1 with TRBJ2-1, with TRBD2 identical over 11 bases. V trimming: 4 bases; J trimming: 5 bases; junction bases outside the gene matches: 8. The CDR3 is 16 amino acids. The germline gives CDR1 SGHRS, CDR2 YFSETQ. CDR3 sequence (DNA): TGCGCCAGCAGCCTAACACTAGCGGGGGTTGACAATGAGCAGTTCTTC. Translating it yields CASSLTLAGVDNEQFF.

The CDR3 DNA is TGCGCCAGCAGCCAAGATGGTGGGGGCCAACGGCAGGCTAACTATGGCTACACCTTC. This gives the protein CASSQDGGGQRQANYGYTF. The genes are TRBV4-1 and TRBJ1-2, with D possibly TRBD1 on 6 matching bases. The length of the CDR3 is 19 residues. Trimming stripped 0 bases from V and 0 bases from J, with 20 bases between. Germline V gives CDR1 MGHRA, CDR2 YSYEKL.